The rows below give T cell receptor beta chains drawn from one sample of a study of identical twins. TCRdb reprocessed the 5' RACE reads via MiXCR and lists one record per CDR3 protein. The sample consists of a few hundred thousand distinct CDR3 sequences, about 10% of them appearing once. Sequencing used naive T cells sorted from blood. The receptors were gathered from a woman aged 50 to 65 in good health. CDR3s include the opening cysteine and the closing phenylalanine or tryptophan. D genes are given only for firm matches. Expanded clones are given a class, and other clones once, few, many or no size at all.

J gene | V gene | clone size | D gene | CDR3 DNA | CDR3 protein
TRBJ1-2 | TRBV20-1 | - | TRBD1 | TGCAGTGCTAGTGACCCCGGGGACAGGGGCGCTAACTATGGCTACCCCTTC | CSASDPGDRGANYGYPF
TRBJ1-2 | TRBV3-1 | few | - | TGTGCCAGCAGCCAAGAGGGGAGCTACTATGGCTACACCTTC | CASSQEGSYYGYTF
TRBJ2-5 | TRBV12-3/TRBV12-4 | many | - | TGTGCCAGCAGAAAGGGACGGGGAGAGACCCAGTACTTC | CASRKGRGETQYF
TRBJ2-3 | TRBV11-2 | few | - | TGTGCCAGCAGCTTCAGGGGGGGAACGACAGATACGCAGTATTTT | CASSFRGGTTDTQYF
TRBJ2-1 | TRBV29-1 | many | - | TGCAGCGTGGGAAACAATGAGCAGTTCTTC | CSVGNNEQFF
TRBJ2-1 | TRBV28 | many | - | TGTGCCAGCAGCGGATTCTTGAATGAGCAGTTCTTC | CASSGFLNEQFF
TRBJ1-2 | TRBV20-1 | few | - | TGCAGTGCTACCTTGGGGCCCGATTATGGCTACACCTTC | CSATLGPDYGYTF
TRBJ2-3 | TRBV5-1 | few | TRBD2 | TGCGCCAGCAGCTTGGAGGCTAGCGGGGCCTTACATACGCAGTATTTT | CASSLEASGALHTQYF
TRBJ2-5 | TRBV20-1 | few | TRBD2 | TGCAGTGCGATCGCGGTAGCGGGGGAGACCCAGTACTTC | CSAIAVAGETQYF
TRBJ2-3 | TRBV5-1 | few | TRBD2 | TGCGCCAGCAGCCGAAAGGGGACTAGCGGAACTAGCACAGATACGCAGTATTTT | CASSRKGTSGTSTDTQYF
TRBJ2-6 | TRBV27 | - | - | TGTGCCAGCAGAACACAGAGTTCCGGGGCCAACGTCCTGACTTTC | CASRTQSSGANVLTF
TRBJ2-1 | TRBV10-2 | many | - | TGCGCCAGCAGTGACGTTTTAGGGTACAATGAGCAGTTCTTC | CASSDVLGYNEQFF
TRBJ1-2 | TRBV3-1 | few | - | TGTGCCAGCAGCCAAGGAACAGGGTACTATGGCTACACCTTC | CASSQGTGYYGYTF
TRBJ1-6 | TRBV5-6 | many | - | TGTGCCAGCAGCGTGGGACAAATAGGGGGTTCACCCCTCCACTTT | CASSVGQIGGSPLHF
TRBJ1-1 | TRBV6-6 | - | - | TGTGTCCTGAGGGGGGCCCTGAACACTGAAGCTTTCTTT | CVLRGALNTEAFF
TRBJ2-7 | TRBV9 | many | TRBD2 | TGTGCCAGCAGCGTAGAGGGCGGGAGGGAATATTACGAGCAGTACTTC | CASSVEGGREYYEQYF
TRBJ2-4 | TRBV21-1 | few | - | TGTGCCAGCAGGACTAGCGGGAGGAGGTACTTC | CASRTSGRRYF
TRBJ2-5 | TRBV12-3/TRBV12-4 | few | - | TGTGCCAGCAGTTTAGCGGCGCCCCAAGAGACCCAGTACTTC | CASSLAAPQETQYF
TRBJ1-5 | TRBV6-5 | few | TRBD1 | TGTGCCAGCAGACAGGGGGTTCATCAGCCCCAGCATTTT | CASRQGVHQPQHF
TRBJ2-3 | TRBV12-3/TRBV12-4 | many | - | TGTGCCAGCAGTTGGGGGGTGGAGACAGATACGCAGTATTTT | CASSWGVETDTQYF
TRBJ2-2 | TRBV29-1 | once | - | TGCAGCGGACAGAACGCGAACACCGGGGAGCTGTTTTTT | CSGQNANTGELFF
TRBJ2-2 | TRBV5-5 | many | - | TGTGCCAGCAGCTTAAGTGATGCCGGGGAGCTGTTTTTT | CASSLSDAGELFF
TRBJ2-5 | TRBV5-1 | many | - | TGCGCCAGCAAAAGGAGGGCAGGCGGGCAAGAGACCCAGTACTTC | CASKRRAGGQETQYF
TRBJ2-1 | TRBV9 | few | TRBD2 | TGTGCCAGCAGCGTAGGAGCGGGAGGTGGAATCTCCTACAATGAGCAGTTCTTC | CASSVGAGGGISYNEQFF
TRBJ2-1 | TRBV11-3 | - | - | TGTGCCAGCAGCCAACCCCGGCCAGCTTACAATGAGCAGTTCTTC | CASSQPRPAYNEQFF
TRBJ2-5 | TRBV24-1 | many | TRBD1 | TGTGCCACCAGTGACGGGGACAGTAGGAAACTCGTAGCAATGGAGACCCAGTACTTC | CATSDGDSRKLVAMETQYF
TRBJ1-1 | TRBV5-1 | - | - | TGCGCCAGCAGCTTGGTATGGGGCGGTCTAACTGAAGCTTTCTTT | CASSLVWGGLTEAFF
TRBJ2-3 | TRBV6-5 | - | TRBD1 | TGTGCCAGCAGCACAAGGAGGACAGGGGAGGGAGATACGCAGTATTTT | CASSTRRTGEGDTQYF
TRBJ2-5 | TRBV20-1 | many | - | TGCAGTGCTAGCCCGGGAGAAGAGACCCAGTACTTC | CSASPGEETQYF
TRBJ2-7 | TRBV4-1 | - | TRBD1 | TGCGCCAGCAGCCCCGGGGGGGGACAGGGGCCCTACGAGCAGTACTTC | CASSPGGGQGPYEQYF
TRBJ2-1 | TRBV27 | - | TRBD2 | TGTGCCAGCAGTTCATTGGGCAGCGGGAAGGGAAATGAGCAGTTCTTC | CASSSLGSGKGNEQFF
TRBJ2-7 | TRBV7-9 | - | - | TGTGCCAGCAGCCCGGACTATTCCTACGAGCAGTACTTC | CASSPDYSYEQYF
TRBJ2-1 | TRBV7-3 | many | TRBD2 | TGTGCCAGCAGCCAAAAGAAGAAAACTAGCGGGAGATCTTACAATGAGCAGTTCTTC | CASSQKKKTSGRSYNEQFF
TRBJ2-6 | TRBV2 | many | TRBD1 | TGTGCCAGCAAGCCCCGGGACAGGGGGGTTCCCGGGGCCAACGTCCTGACTTTC | CASKPRDRGVPGANVLTF
TRBJ1-2 | TRBV3-1 | few | - | TGTGCCAGCAGCCCGTACTATTCCCGACGGAACTCCGGGACTAACTATGGCTACACCTTC | CASSPYYSRRNSGTNYGYTF
TRBJ1-1 | TRBV12-3/TRBV12-4 | few | - | TGTGCCAGCAGTTTAGGGGCAGGGGCGCGCACTGAAGCTTTCTTT | CASSLGAGARTEAFF
TRBJ2-2 | TRBV12-3/TRBV12-4 | few | - | TGTGCCAGCACAGGTTTTCCCGGGGAGCTGTTTTTT | CASTGFPGELFF
TRBJ1-1 | TRBV19 | few | - | TGTGCCAGTAGTATCTCAGGGGCTGAAGCTTTCTTT | CASSISGAEAFF
TRBJ2-2 | TRBV29-1 | few | TRBD2 | TGCAGCGCCAGCGGGGGGCCTCTCAACACCGGGGAGCTGTTTTTT | CSASGGPLNTGELFF
TRBJ2-1 | TRBV11-3 | - | TRBD2 | TGTGCCAGCAGCTCACCGAGATTAGCTAGCGGGAGTGGTCATGAGCAGTTCTTC | CASSSPRLASGSGHEQFF
TRBJ2-3 | TRBV6-1 | - | - | TGTGCCAGCAGTGAACTAGCAGGAGGTGGCACAGATACGCAGTATTTT | CASSELAGGGTDTQYF
TRBJ2-5 | TRBV4-1 | few | TRBD1 | TGCGCCAGCAGCCAACCTTGGACAGGGGGCGCGGAGGAGACCCAGTACTTC | CASSQPWTGGAEETQYF
TRBJ2-1 | TRBV20-1 | few | - | TGCAGTGCTAATCCACCCGACGGCTACAATGAGCAGTTCTTC | CSANPPDGYNEQFF
TRBJ2-5 | TRBV3-1 | few | - | TGTGCCAGCAGCCAAATGAAAAAGACCCAGTACTTC | CASSQMKKTQYF
TRBJ2-3 | TRBV4-1 | - | TRBD2 | TGCGCCAGCAGCCTTAGCGGGAGGTGGGCAGATACGCAGTATTTT | CASSLSGRWADTQYF
TRBJ2-4 | TRBV20-1 | few | - | TGCAGTGCTAGAGGAGAGACAGTGGCCAAAAACATTCAGTACTTC | CSARGETVAKNIQYF
TRBJ2-3 | TRBV5-8 | few | - | TGTGCCAGCAGCTTGAGGGCCCGTGGACTAGGGGGCTCAGATACGCAGTATTTT | CASSLRARGLGGSDTQYF
TRBJ2-1 | TRBV7-3 | - | TRBD2 | TGTGCCAGCAGCTTCATCGCGGGAGAGTTCAATGAGCAGTTCTTC | CASSFIAGEFNEQFF
TRBJ2-1 | TRBV6-1 | - | - | TGTGCCAGCAGTGAAGAACTCAATGAGCAGTTCTTC | CASSEELNEQFF
TRBJ1-2 | TRBV20-1 | many | - | TGCAGTGCTAGAGATAAGGAGGGAAGCTATGGCTACACCTTC | CSARDKEGSYGYTF
TRBJ2-7 | TRBV20-1 | few | - | TGCAGTGTCCGCCGGCCGAGACCAGCCTACGAGCAGTACTTC | CSVRRPRPAYEQYF
TRBJ2-5 | TRBV12-3/TRBV12-4 | few | - | - | CASSSSDPAGETQYF